This record concerns one T cell receptor (beta chain) sequence. Its antigen has not been determined. There are 15 amino acids in the CDR3, from cysteine to phenylalanine inclusive. DNA for this receptor is not on file. From a lookup of the germline V gene, CDR1 and CDR2 are MDHEN and SYDVKM. This sample is part of a study of monozygotic twins with inflammatory bowel disease (dated by TCRdb to 2018 to 2020). Regarding the complete study: The complete study included about 30 monozygotic twin pairs: 19 IBD-discordant Danish pairs and nine German pairs, of which four were IBD-concordant and five were IBD-discordant. Each individual had, on average, about 151 000 unique TCRalpha sequences and 181 000 unique TCRbeta sequences available for analysis. Within discordant pairs, disease-associated traits were sought mainly by comparing IBD patients with their genetically identical healthy co-twins. Broad study findings and their caveats: Measured by the inverse Simpson index, TCRbeta repertoire diversity was lower in IBD patients than in their healthy co-twins. Concordant and discordant twins showed no difference in repertoire similarity, possibly because of limited statistical power. No single strong signal or clonotype linked to IBD turned up in the results, so the idea that one exists was not supported. Differing immunosuppressive treatments among patients may have added background noise and inter-individual variability to the repertoires. Compared with healthy twins, IBD patients had fewer clonotypes in common with other individuals, a difference most pronounced in patients showing signs of disease activity. The analysis was unable to tell different T cell subtypes apart.

Library preparation employed 5' RACE. Preparation of each TCR library used approximately 4,000 ng of total RNA. For each sample, cDNA was synthesized in eight separate reactions using SMARTScribe reverse transcriptase. Unique molecular identifiers containing a 6-nucleotide sample barcode were introduced through template switching during cDNA synthesis. Two nested PCRs of roughly 16 and 10 cycles amplified the TCRalpha and TCRbeta cDNA, and bead purification followed each PCR. Before amplification, cDNA was treated with uracil DNA-glycosylase and purified using the QIAquick PCR purification kit. The second PCR was the step at which Illumina TruSeq-compatible adapters and sample-specific barcodes were added. Library quality and concentration were checked on TapeStation and Qubit, and libraries were pooled at around 5 ng each. The pooled libraries were sequenced with 2 x 100 bp reads and custom sequencing primers on an Illumina HiSeq2500 single-index Rapid Run. Per the original workflow: UMI-based consensus assembly with MiGEC version 1.2.6 was used to correct PCR and sequencing errors. V(D)J alignment, clonotype assembly and CDR3 extraction were performed with MiXCR version 2.1.1. To normalise gene usage, clonotype sharing and MAIT/NKT TCR abundance, the top 1000, 10 000 and 20 000 clonotypes in each sample were analysed. Diversity was computed as the inverse Simpson index with the vegan R package after downsampling to 27 000 UMIs. Paired Mann-Whitney U tests were applied to discordant twin pairs, with Benjamini-Hochberg correction for multiple testing. The reads were reprocessed in TCRdb, with one entry per CDR3 protein sequence and no accompanying DNA. In this record, the V and J calls reflect TCRdb's handling and not the investigators' own analysis. The record for this sample contains about 440,000 distinct CDR3 sequences. About 2.6% of the sample comes from the top ten.

From each donor, an approximately 2.3 ml peripheral blood sample was collected into PAXgene tubes and kept at -80 degrees C. Without T cell sorting, total RNA was isolated from whole blood using the PAXgene blood miRNA kit on an automated QIAcube. Peripheral blood from monozygotic twin pairs who were concordant or discordant for inflammatory bowel disease underwent deep TCRalpha and TCRbeta repertoire profiling using unique molecular barcoding. Smoking habits were recorded for all twin pairs, with individuals classified as current, former or never smokers. The sample consisted of blood. The chain uses TRBV28 and TRBJ1-1. The receptor's source is a human donor with ulcerative colitis or Crohn's disease, or a healthy co-twin of an affected twin (not recorded which). The CDR3 reads as follows: CASSLHSQMNTEAFF.